This is a list of T cell receptor beta chains from one sample in a study of vaccination effects on CD4 cells after COVID-19. No antigen has been identified for these receptors. Profiling relied on immunoSEQ multiplex PCR, and the TCRdb table lists in-frame clones only, not all of them. The sample lists tens of thousands of clones; approximately 70% were seen once. Sequencing used CD4+ T cells from PBMCs cultured with a peptide pool, obtained before COVID-19 vaccination. These receptors were collected from a human donor who had a prior SARS-CoV-2 infection. CDR3s include the opening cysteine and the closing phenylalanine or tryptophan. D genes are given only for firm matches. Only some rows state a clone size, as once, few, many or a class for expanded clones.

v_gene: TRBV5-4; j_gene: TRBJ2-6; abundance: -; d_gene: -; CDR3aa: CASSLLIGSGANVLTF; CDR3nt: TGTGCCAGCAGCTTGTTAATCGGCTCTGGGGCCAACGTCCTGACTTTC
v_gene: TRBV3-1/TRBV3-2; j_gene: TRBJ2-7; abundance: few; d_gene: -; CDR3aa: CASSQDWRSYEQYF; CDR3nt: TGTGCCAGCAGCCAAGATTGGCGGAGTTACGAGCAGTACTTC
v_gene: TRBV11-3; j_gene: TRBJ1-1; abundance: -; d_gene: TRBD1; CDR3aa: CASSLLSGGPTEAFF; CDR3nt: TGTGCCAGCAGCTTATTATCAGGGGGCCCCACTGAAGCTTTCTTT
v_gene: TRBV7-2; j_gene: TRBJ2-7; abundance: -; d_gene: -; CDR3aa: CASSLLATTGSHEQYF; CDR3nt: TGTGCCAGCAGCTTGCTAGCGACCACTGGTTCTCACGAGCAGTACTTC
v_gene: TRBV10-3; j_gene: TRBJ2-2; abundance: -; d_gene: -; CDR3aa: CASQGGRNTGELFF; CDR3nt: TGTGCCAGTCAGGGGGGGCGGAACACCGGGGAGCTGTTTTTT
v_gene: TRBV11-3; j_gene: TRBJ2-7; abundance: -; d_gene: TRBD2; CDR3aa: CASSEGLAYGEQYF; CDR3nt: TGTGCCAGCAGCGAAGGACTAGCGTACGGCGAGCAGTACTTC
v_gene: TRBV5-1; j_gene: TRBJ2-7; abundance: once; d_gene: TRBD1; CDR3aa: CASSWGGQAYEQYF; CDR3nt: TGCGCCAGCAGCTGGGGTGGACAGGCCTACGAGCAGTACTTC
v_gene: TRBV28; j_gene: TRBJ2-7; abundance: -; d_gene: -; CDR3aa: CASRAETVLSSYEQYF; CDR3nt: TGTGCCAGCAGGGCCGAGACAGTTTTAAGCTCCTACGAGCAGTACTTC
v_gene: TRBV27; j_gene: TRBJ1-2; abundance: few; d_gene: -; CDR3aa: CASSLLARGAGGYTF; CDR3nt: TGTGCCAGCAGTTTATTAGCTAGGGGCGCGGGTGGCTACACCTTC
v_gene: TRBV2; j_gene: TRBJ1-4; abundance: -; d_gene: -; CDR3aa: CASIPQPEVGKLFF; CDR3nt: TGTGCCAGCATCCCCCAACCCGAAGTCGGAAAACTGTTTTTT
v_gene: TRBV27; j_gene: TRBJ2-7; abundance: -; d_gene: -; CDR3aa: CASSLSWTVLYEQYF; CDR3nt: TGTGCCAGCAGTTTATCTTGGACAGTTCTTTACGAGCAGTACTTC
v_gene: TRBV18; j_gene: TRBJ1-3; abundance: -; d_gene: -; CDR3aa: CASSPEIQGSSGNTIYF; CDR3nt: TGTGCCAGCTCACCGGAAATACAAGGATCCTCTGGAAACACCATATATTTT
v_gene: TRBV6-2/TRBV6-3; j_gene: TRBJ1-1; abundance: -; d_gene: -; CDR3aa: CASSTGRGTSLNEAFF; CDR3nt: TGTGCCAGCAGTACTGGAAGGGGTACTTCCCTGAATGAAGCTTTCTTT
v_gene: TRBV7-2; j_gene: TRBJ2-7; abundance: -; d_gene: -; CDR3aa: CASSLLRDAIYEQYF; CDR3nt: TGTGCCAGCAGCTTATTGCGGGACGCGATCTACGAGCAGTACTTC
v_gene: TRBV10-3; j_gene: TRBJ2-3; abundance: -; d_gene: -; CDR3aa: CAISAGSTDTQYF; CDR3nt: TGTGCCATCAGTGCGGGAAGCACAGATACGCAGTATTTT
v_gene: TRBV5-4; j_gene: TRBJ2-3; abundance: -; d_gene: -; CDR3aa: CASSLGLKGGSDTQYF; CDR3nt: TGTGCCAGCAGCTTGGGACTTAAAGGAGGATCAGATACGCAGTATTTT
v_gene: TRBV25-1; j_gene: TRBJ1-4; abundance: -; d_gene: -; CDR3aa: CASSPSTGVTNEKLFF; CDR3nt: TGTGCCAGCAGTCCCTCGACGGGGGTAACTAATGAAAAACTGTTTTTT
v_gene: TRBV6-5; j_gene: TRBJ2-7; abundance: -; d_gene: -; CDR3aa: CASSYGGTDNYEQYF; CDR3nt: TGTGCCAGCAGTTACGGGGGGACGGACAACTACGAGCAGTACTTC
v_gene: TRBV29-1; j_gene: TRBJ1-4; abundance: -; d_gene: -; CDR3aa: CSVEDATNEKLFF; CDR3nt: TGCAGCGTTGAAGACGCAACTAATGAAAAACTGTTTTTT
v_gene: TRBV5-6; j_gene: TRBJ2-2; abundance: -; d_gene: -; CDR3aa: CASSLVELAGTGELFF; CDR3nt: TGTGCCAGCAGCTTGGTCGAACTAGCTGGCACCGGGGAGCTGTTTTTT
v_gene: TRBV4-1; j_gene: TRBJ1-2; abundance: -; d_gene: -; CDR3aa: CASSQGDGTPDYYGYTF; CDR3nt: TGCGCCAGCAGCCAAGGAGACGGGACGCCTGATTACTATGGCTACACCTTC
v_gene: TRBV9; j_gene: TRBJ2-5; abundance: -; d_gene: -; CDR3aa: CASSAGETQYF; CDR3nt: TGTGCCAGCAGTGCCGGAGAGACCCAGTACTTC